The present T cell receptor (beta chain) was sequenced within a study of cytomegalovirus exposure and HLA in healthy donors. Comment on this clone: What it binds is unknown.

Primers: 60 Vbeta forward and 13 Jbeta reverse. Method: immunoSEQ multiplex PCR; TCRdb's copy keeps in-frame clones and lacks some. The table has over 150,000 clones, about 65% seen once; the top ten hold approximately 2.5%. Study observations and caveats: Per a prior analysis, the majority of TCR beta V segments were productive roughly 90% or roughly 30% of the time. The study put under 200 TCR beta chains on its list as cytomegalovirus-associated. Across donors, sequencing depth was assumed by presence/absence analyses to be roughly uniform.

V was cut by 1 base and J by 4 bases, with 14 bases left in between. The germline V gene encodes CDR1 LGHNA and CDR2 YSLEER. CDR3 length equals 16 residues. Healthy donors of bone marrow made up the group. This clonotype was sampled from a woman in her twenties or thirties in good health and CMV-seronegative. The genes are TRBV4-3 and TRBJ2-1; no clear D. The material sequenced was PBMCs. The CDR3: CASSQGALREYNEQFF. The CDR3 nucleotides read TGCGCCAGCAGCCAAGGGGCTCTCCGCGAATACAATGAGCAGTTCTTC.